The following is a T cell receptor (beta chain) sequence with its context. Its target is unknown. The sequencing template was cDNA reverse transcribed from extracted RNA. Libraries were prepared by immunoSEQ multiplex PCR; TCRdb keeps only in-frame clonotypes and omits some of them. The sample holds roughly 200,000 clones, about 55% seen once. The entry originates in a study of CD8+ T cells in alopecia areata. Study overall: Affected scalp percentage gauged treated patients' severity.

The CDR3 contains 12 residues. Germline V gives CDR1 SNHLY, CDR2 FYNNEI. V was shortened by 8 bases and J by 7 bases, with 11 bases between the two germline ends. Whole-study results and caveats: A large proportion of expanded lesional clones were detected persisting in scalp and blood during tofacitinib.

Indicated treatment: oral pan-JAK inhibitor, 5-10 mg twice daily. PBMCs, the starting material, were the source of sorted CD4+ and CD8+ T cells. Sequencing was performed on CD8+ T cells sorted from blood, taken at week 24, from a patient treated with tofacitinib. The J gene is TRBJ1-4, the V gene TRBV2; weak D call: TRBD1 (5 bases). The receptor's source is a human donor with alopecia areata. In DNA form, the CDR3 reads TGTGCCAGCGCCCGGGGGTCTGAAAAACTGTTTTTT. Translating gives CASARGSEKLFF.